What follows are 24 T cell receptor beta chains derived from one specimen sequenced in a study of T cell repertoires in cytomegalovirus infection. For these TCRs, the target antigens are not known. A single record per CDR3 protein comes from TCRdb applying MiXCR to the reads. This table holds 40,000 to 50,000 distinct CDR3 sequences, approximately 22% found once. The specimen sequenced was PBMCs, sequenced either directly or after in vitro stimulation (not recorded which). The receptors stem from a human donor in good health (CMV status not recorded). Some clones in this sample may be carry-over from other donors' samples.

The sample holds many counts of this clonotype. The chain uses TRBV7-9 and TRBJ2-1, with 9 bases that match TRBD2. Trimming at V came to 4 bases and at J to 8 bases, leaving 9 bases not matched to a gene. This CDR3 is 15 amino acids long. Germline V lookup: CDR1 SEHNR, CDR2 FQNEAQ (reference sequence). The CDR3 bases are TGTGCCAGCAGCTCACATTTTAGCGGGGGCTATGAGCAGTTCTTC. It encodes CASSSHFSGGYEQFF. The whole variable domain, remainder taken from reference TRBV7-9 and TRBJ2-1, is DTGVSQNPRHKITKRGQNVTFRCDPISEHNRLYWYRQTLGQGPEFLTYFQNEAQLEKSRLLSDRFSAERPKGSFSTLEIQRTEQGDSAMYLCASSSHFSGGYEQFFGPGTRLTVL.

Many counts were recorded for this clonotype. V is TRBV7-2 and J is TRBJ2-3, with D possibly called TRBD1 or TRBD2 (5 bases each). The germline V gene has CDR1 SGHTA and CDR2 FQGNSA. V was trimmed by 1 base and J by 5 bases, leaving 13 bases between them. The CDR3 is 15 residues long. The CDR3: CASSLVGRGVDTQYF. The CDR3 bases are TGTGCCAGCAGCTTAGTGGGTCGAGGGGTAGATACGCAGTATTTT.

This clonotype was picked up many times. This chain links TRBV7-9 with TRBJ1-5; the D is unclear. The CDR3 consists of 12 residues. Trimming pared 3 bases from V and 7 bases from J, leaving 7 bases between. Germline CDR1 reads SEHNR; CDR2 reads FQNEAQ (reference sequence). The CDR3 region is CASSFGVQPQHF. Here the CDR3 DNA reads TGTGCCAGCAGCTTCGGGGTCCAGCCCCAGCATTTT.

This clonotype came up a few times. The chain has TRBV6-6 and TRBJ2-7; 8 bases line up with TRBD1. CDR1 and CDR2 (germline): MNHNY, SVGAGI (reference sequence). There are 15 residues in the CDR3. Unmatched junction bases numbered 10, after V lost 2 bases and J lost 7 bases. The CDR3 DNA sequence: TGTGCCAGCAGTTACCAGGGGGCAGACCAACCAGAGCAGTACTTC. This translates into CASSYQGADQPEQYF.

This clonotype was recorded a few times. V gene TRBV6-5 combines with J gene TRBJ1-2; TRBD1 is a possible D gene (6 bases). V was cut by 6 bases and J by 6 bases, with 11 bases left in between. The CDR3 has 12 residues. Per germline, CDR1 MNHEY and CDR2 SVGAGI. CDR3 residues: CASSTQGNGYTF. CDR3 bases: TGTGCCAGCAGCACCCAGGGGAATGGCTACACCTTC.

CDR3 in amino acids: CASRVTGGFQPQHF. The CDR3 DNA is TGTGCCAGCAGAGTTACAGGGGGCTTTCAGCCCCAGCATTTT. The genes are TRBV27 and TRBJ1-5, with 9 nucleotides matching TRBD1. The V segment lost 6 bases and the J segment 6 bases; nucleotides outside the gene matches: 6. This CDR3 comprises 14 residues. Per the germline V gene, CDR1 is MNHEY and CDR2 is SMNVEV (reference sequence).

The chain joins TRBV9 to TRBJ2-5, with 9 positions matching TRBD2. The CDR3 totals 15 residues. Germline assignment: CDR1 SGDLS and CDR2 YYNGEE. The V segment lost 0 bases and the J segment 5 bases; nucleotides outside the gene matches: 5. The CDR3 loop is CASSVEAGGWETQYF. The CDR3 coding sequence is TGTGCCAGCAGCGTAGAAGCGGGAGGATGGGAGACCCAGTACTTC. Together with reference TRBV9 and TRBJ2-5, the CDR3 gives the full variable domain: DSGVTQTPKHLITATGQRVTLRCSPRSGDLSVYWYQQSLDQGLQFLIQYYNGEERAKGNILERFSAQQFPDLHSELNLSSLELGDSALYFCASSVEAGGWETQYFGPGTRLLVL.

This CDR3 is CASSYMGLEQFF. CDR3 nucleotides: TGTGCCAGCAGTTACATGGGGTTAGAGCAGTTCTTC. V gene TRBV6-2 or TRBV6-3 combines with J gene TRBJ2-1; D call uncertain. Trimming removed 2 bases at V and 10 bases at J, with 9 bases between. The CDR3 has 12 amino acids. The V gene's germline CDR1 is MNHEY and CDR2 SVGEGT.

V gene TRBV7-2 combines with J gene TRBJ2-7; no firm D call. Trimming left V 1 base short and J 3 bases short, with 7 bases between. The CDR3 loop spans 13 amino acids. Germline-derived CDR1 and CDR2 are SGHTA and FQGNSA. The CDR3 region is CASSLGARYEQYF. In DNA form, the CDR3 reads TGTGCCAGCAGCTTAGGGGCCCGCTACGAGCAGTACTTC.

This chain connects TRBV12-3 or TRBV12-4 to TRBJ1-5; D call uncertain. This CDR3 contains 15 residues. V lost 4 bases, J lost 1 base, and 11 bases lay in between. The DNA of the CDR3 is TGTGCCAGCAGTTACGAGGGCGCGAGCAATCAGCCCCAGCATTTT. Protein: CASSYEGASNQPQHF.

This sequence joins TRBV20-1 and TRBJ2-1; D gene ambiguous. CDR1 is DFQATT and CDR2 is SNEGSKA in the germline V gene (reference sequence). CDR3 length: 15 amino acids. V lost 4 bases to trimming and J lost 3 bases, with 16 bases between them. In DNA form, the CDR3 reads TGCAGTGCTACCCAACCGACCGGTCACTACAATGAGCAGTTCTTC. Amino acids: CSATQPTGHYNEQFF.

The rearrangement links TRBV11-2 to TRBJ2-2; either TRBD1 or TRBD2 may supply D (5 bases each). The CDR3 covers 12 residues. Germline values: CDR1 SGHAT, CDR2 FQNNGV. The ends were cut back, 11 bases at V and 2 bases at J, with 9 bases in the middle. CDR3 DNA: TGTGCCCTTGGGGGTAACACCGGGGAGCTGTTTTTT. It yields the protein CALGGNTGELFF.

The rearrangement links TRBV9 to TRBJ2-3; D unclear. The germline V and J ends were trimmed by 0 bases and 1 base, with 9 bases remaining between them. The CDR3 extends over 15 amino acids. Germline CDR1 reads SGDLS; CDR2 reads YYNGEE. In DNA, the CDR3 is TGTGCCAGCAGCGTAGATAGCCAGGGCACAGATACGCAGTATTTT. Protein sequence: CASSVDSQGTDTQYF.

This clonotype appeared a few times. The chain links TRBV30 to TRBJ2-3, with 8 positions matching TRBD2. The CDR3 loop spans 16 amino acids. The germline CDR1 and CDR2 sequences are GTSNPN and SVGIG (reference sequence). V was clipped by 2 bases and J by 4 bases; unmatched bases: 11. The CDR3 reads CAWSHIAGPIADTQYF. CDR3 nucleotides: TGTGCCTGGAGTCACATAGCGGGGCCCATCGCAGATACGCAGTATTTT.

J is TRBJ1-1 and V is TRBV7-8; D perhaps matches TRBD1 (6 bases). The germline gives CDR1 SGHVS, CDR2 FQNEAQ. The V and J ends lost 1 base and 9 bases respectively, with 15 bases between them. The CDR3 has 14 residues. In DNA, the CDR3 is TGTGCCAGCAGCTTAGGGGGGGCACTTTTTAAAGCTTTCTTT. It is translated as CASSLGGALFKAFF. The full variable domain, rest sourced from reference TRBV7-8 and TRBJ1-1, is GAGVSQSPRYKVAKRGQDVALRCDPISGHVSLFWYQQALGQGPEFLTYFQNEAQLDKSGLPSDRFFAERPEGSVSTLKIQRTQQEDSAVYLCASSLGGALFKAFFGQGTRLTVV.

This clonotype was observed at least ten times. This chain joins TRBV7-6 and TRBJ2-7; 8 nucleotides line up with TRBD1. J lost 1 base, V lost 4 bases, and 6 bases had no gene match. This CDR3 contains 15 residues. Germline V lookup: CDR1 SGHVS, CDR2 FNYEAQ. Written as DNA, the CDR3 is TGTGCCAGCAGCTCGCAGGGGGCGCCATCCTACGAGCAGTACTTC. It yields the protein CASSSQGAPSYEQYF.

The table lists this clonotype with a few counts. The chain joins TRBV20-1 to TRBJ2-4; 8 bases map to TRBD2. The J segment lost 9 bases and the V segment lost 0 bases, leaving 13 bases of the junction unmatched. Germline CDR1 and CDR2: DFQATT and SNEGSKA (reference sequence). CDR3 length: 16 residues. The CDR3 DNA reads TGCAGTGCTAGAGATGTGCGGGGGGCCTCGGTGGGCATTCAGTACTTC. This gives the protein CSARDVRGASVGIQYF.

This clonotype was detected many times. The rearrangement links TRBV12-3 or TRBV12-4 to TRBJ2-7; D may be TRBD2 (6 bases). The CDR3 runs 15 residues. V lost 5 bases and J 6 bases, leaving 20 bases between the germline ends. The CDR3 coding sequence is TGTGCCAGCAGTATGGGCGATGCCGGGACTCGCGAGCAGTACTTC. Its protein is CASSMGDAGTREQYF.

This clonotype was seen a few times. This chain links TRBV6-5 with TRBJ2-1, with D perhaps matching TRBD2 (6 bases). Germline V gene data show CDR1 as MNHEY and CDR2 as SVGAGI. V was pared by 4 bases and J by 9 bases, with 13 bases between. The CDR3 has 13 residues. Here the CDR3 reads CASSLFDGSEQFF. CDR3 nucleotide sequence: TGTGCCAGCAGTTTGTTTGACGGGAGTGAGCAGTTCTTC.

This clonotype has just a few counts. This rearrangement joins TRBV12-3 or TRBV12-4 to TRBJ2-1; weak D call: TRBD2 (6 bases). The CDR3 is made up of 14 amino acids. V gave up 6 bases and J gave up 7 bases, with 16 bases separating them. This chain's CDR3 is CASSSDGEANEQFF. CDR3 DNA: TGTGCCAGCAGCTCTGACGGGGAGGCGAATGAGCAGTTCTTC.

This clonotype was found many times. CDR3 DNA sequence: TGTGCCAGCAGTGAGGGCGGGTCGTGGGTGAACACTGAAGCTTTCTTT. Translation gives CASSEGGSWVNTEAFF. The chain couples TRBV6-1 to TRBJ1-1, with D unresolved. Germline V gene data show CDR1 as MNHNS and CDR2 as SASEGT. Trimming pared 3 bases from V and 0 bases from J, leaving 14 bases between. CDR3 length: 16 residues.

This clonotype was recorded at least ten times. The J gene is TRBJ2-2, the V gene TRBV7-2; TRBD2 is a possible D gene (6 bases). Looked up from germline, CDR1 is SGHTA and CDR2 is FQGNSA. The CDR3 covers 13 residues. V lost 8 bases to trimming and J lost 5 bases, with 12 bases between them. CDR3 in DNA: TGTGCCAGCCGTCTTCGGGGGACCGGGGAGCTGTTTTTT. This gives the protein CASRLRGTGELFF.

The chain recombines TRBV3-1 with TRBJ2-2; 10 bases are shared with TRBD1. With V trimmed by 5 bases and J by 4 bases, 13 bases remained unmatched. The CDR3 is made up of 18 amino acids. The V gene's germline CDR1 is LGHDT and CDR2 YNNKEL (reference sequence). The DNA for the CDR3 is TGTGCCAGCAGCGGCCGGGACAGGGGCCCCCTCGGCACCGGGGAGCTGTTTTTT. Translation gives CASSGRDRGPLGTGELFF. The whole variable domain, remainder taken from reference TRBV3-1 and TRBJ2-2, is DTAVSQTPKYLVTQMGNDKSIKCEQNLGHDTMYWYKQDSKKFLKIMFSYNNKELIINETVPNRFSPKSPDKAHLNLHINSLELGDSAVYFCASSGRDRGPLGTGELFFGEGSRLTVL.

The chain uses TRBV6-1 and TRBJ1-1; 12 bases map to TRBD1. The junction had 14 bases not matched to a gene; V was cut back by 2 bases and J by 7 bases. Germline CDR1 is MNHNS and CDR2 is SASEGT. The CDR3 runs 18 residues. CDR3 bases: TGTGCCAGCAGTGAAATGTGGGGACAGGGGGCAAGGTCGTTTGAAGCTTTCTTT. Its translation is CASSEMWGQGARSFEAFF.